The source of this T cell receptor (beta chain) is a study of Ad26.COV2.S vaccination and SARS-CoV-2 variants (dated by TCRdb to the early 2020s). Background for the entire study: Sequencing of the TCRbeta repertoire served to evaluate the specificity and breadth of SARS-CoV-2-reactive T cell receptors following Ad26.COV2.S vaccination. The TCR-sequenced set comprised about 32 samples: about 19 Ad26.COV2.S vaccine recipients, 5 placebo recipients and 8 SARS-CoV-2 convalescent individuals. General study outcomes and caveats: After vaccination, substantial breadth of spike-specific CD8+ and CD4+ T cell responses was reported. Non-spike TCR breadth was comparable between vaccine and placebo recipients, consistent with the vaccine containing only spike. Compared with placebo recipients, Ad26.COV2.S recipients showed higher spike-specific TCR breadth (P = 0.0014). It was noted by the authors that total T cell responses may have been underestimated by the TCR breadth and depth analyses.

Turning to this clone: The antigen it binds to is not known. Base qualities are missing; no much larger clone stands one base away.

The sample's time point, from its label and the paper: individuals recovered from natural SARS-CoV-2 infection. The cysteine opens and the phenylalanine closes a CDR3 of 9 amino acids. CDR3 DNA only is kept here, 27 bases in frame from base 1. V gives up 6 bases and J gives up 5 bases, and the segment between their germline ends measures 1 base. CDR1 and CDR2 (SNHLY, FYNNEI) derive from the germline V gene. TCRbeta CDR3 regions were sequenced with the immunoSEQ Assay. After extraction, genomic DNA underwent amplification by bias-controlled multiplex PCR, followed by high-throughput sequencing. The published analysis was carried out like this. Collapsing and filtering of sequences were performed to quantify the absolute abundance of each unique TCRbeta CDR3 region. T cell fraction was estimated by normalization of TCRbeta template counts to usable DNA, with usable DNA being measured through amplification of reference genes present in all nucleated cells. Repertoire TCRs were annotated as SARS-CoV-2-specific when V gene, CDR3 amino acid sequence and J gene were exactly matched to a known reactive TCR set. MIRA supplied the reference SARS-CoV-2 TCR set, which was filtered for enrichment in COVID-19-positive ImmuneCODE repertoires so that public or cross-reactive TCRs were removed. Based on the MIRA antigens, annotated TCRs were further analysed at the level of specific ORF or position within ORF. Breadth was defined as annotated unique rearrangements over total unique productive rearrangements; depth was the summed frequency of those rearrangements. Two-sided Wilcoxon rank-sum tests were applied when comparing TCR breadth between groups. The table was pulled from immuneACCESS by TCRdb, which kept in-frame rearrangements only. Such tables lose some clones; where checked, under half of the loss comes from unresolved V genes, and the rest has no known cause. V and J calls and clone size follow that table, whereas D and trimming were derived from the DNA. The sample records 180,000 or so clones, roughly 87% of which are singletons. The ten top clones hold approximately 6% of the sample.

The TCR originated in a human donor who had recovered from COVID-19. The rearrangement combines TRBV2 with TRBJ1-1; there is no confident call for the D gene. The source was peripheral blood, collected after recovery from COVID-19. The DNA sequence is as follows: TGTGCCAGCAGAACTGAAGCTTTCTTT. The encoded protein is CASRTEAFF. Reference TRBV2 and TRBJ1-1 proteins supply the regions before and after the CDR3; the full variable domain is: EPEVTQTPSHQVTQMGQEVILRCVPISNHLYFYWYRQILGQKVEFLVSFYNNEISEKSEIFDDQFSVERPDGSNFTLKIRSTKLEDSAMYFCASRTEAFFGQGTRLTVV.